This T cell receptor (beta chain) derives from a study of T cells after posttransplantation cyclophosphamide. On this clone: Its antigen is unknown.

Germline CDR1 reads SGHDT; CDR2 reads YYEEEE. There are 15 residues in the CDR3. With 2 bases removed from V and 3 bases from J, the gap between germline ends came to 11 bases. General study points: Blood and skin or GI T cell repertoires showed limited TRB overlap. Later blood repertoires were often dominated by clones from the donor CD8+ memory compartment. Recipient CMV seropositivity and CMV reactivation strongly tracked TRB clonality.

Using immunoSEQ multiplex PCR, the repertoire was profiled, and TCRdb retains in-frame clones only, with some absent. The table lists some 870 clones, just over 70% of them singletons, with roughly 30% in the top ten. The related graft donor's blood sample was taken on the day of bone marrow donation. The chain carries TRBV5-6 and TRBJ1-4; no firm D call. The TCR originated in a woman aged 45-59 years in good health and a related stem cell transplant donor. The sequenced material came from memory CD8+ T cells sorted from blood. The CDR3 loop is CASSFPGLPNEKLFF. CDR3 in DNA: TGTGCCAGCAGCTTTCCGGGATTACCTAATGAAAAACTGTTTTTT.